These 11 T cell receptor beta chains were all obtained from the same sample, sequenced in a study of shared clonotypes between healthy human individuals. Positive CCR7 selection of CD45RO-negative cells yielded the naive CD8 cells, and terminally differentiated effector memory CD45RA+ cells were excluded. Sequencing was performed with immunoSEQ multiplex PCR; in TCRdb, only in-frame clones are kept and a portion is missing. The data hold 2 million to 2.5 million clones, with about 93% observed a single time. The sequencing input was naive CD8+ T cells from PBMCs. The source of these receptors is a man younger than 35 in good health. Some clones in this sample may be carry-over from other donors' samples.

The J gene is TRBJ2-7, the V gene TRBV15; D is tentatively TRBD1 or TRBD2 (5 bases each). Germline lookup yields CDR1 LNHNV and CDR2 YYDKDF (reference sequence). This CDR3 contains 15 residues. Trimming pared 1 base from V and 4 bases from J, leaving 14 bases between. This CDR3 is CATSRVRDGQYEQYF. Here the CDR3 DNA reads TGTGCCACCAGCAGAGTCCGGGACGGGCAATACGAGCAGTACTTC. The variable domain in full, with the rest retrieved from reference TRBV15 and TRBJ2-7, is DAMVIQNPRYQVTQFGKPVTLSCSQTLNHNVMYWYQQKSSQAPKLLFHYYDKDFNNEADTPDNFQSRRPNTSFCFLDIRSPGLGDTAMYLCATSRVRDGQYEQYFGPGTRLTVT.

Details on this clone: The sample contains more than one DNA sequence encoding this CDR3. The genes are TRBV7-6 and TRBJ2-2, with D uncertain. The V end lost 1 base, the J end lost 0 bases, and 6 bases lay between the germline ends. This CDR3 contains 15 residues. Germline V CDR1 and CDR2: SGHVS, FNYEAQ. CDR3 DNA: TGTGCCAGCAGCTTAGGTCGCGCGAACACCGGGGAGCTGTTTTTT. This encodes CASSLGRANTGELFF. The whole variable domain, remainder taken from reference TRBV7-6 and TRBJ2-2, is GAGVSQSPRYKVTKRGQDVALRCDPISGHVSLYWYRQALGQGPEFLTYFNYEAQQDKSGLPNDRFSAERPEGSISTLTIQRTEQRDSAMYRCASSLGRANTGELFFGEGSRLTVL.

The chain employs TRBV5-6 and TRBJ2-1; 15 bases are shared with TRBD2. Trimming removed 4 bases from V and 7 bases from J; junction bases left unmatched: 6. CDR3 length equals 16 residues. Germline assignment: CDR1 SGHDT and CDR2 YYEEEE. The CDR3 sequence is CASSPAGLAGGNEQFF. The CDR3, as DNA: TGTGCCAGCAGCCCAGCGGGACTAGCGGGAGGTAATGAGCAGTTCTTC.

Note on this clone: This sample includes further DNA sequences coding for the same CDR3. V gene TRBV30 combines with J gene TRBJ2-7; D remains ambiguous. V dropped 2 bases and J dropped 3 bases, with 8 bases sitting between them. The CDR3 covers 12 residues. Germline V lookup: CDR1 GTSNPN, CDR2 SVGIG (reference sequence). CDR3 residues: CAWSPVGYEQYF. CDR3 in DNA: TGTGCCTGGAGTCCTGTGGGCTACGAGCAGTACTTC.

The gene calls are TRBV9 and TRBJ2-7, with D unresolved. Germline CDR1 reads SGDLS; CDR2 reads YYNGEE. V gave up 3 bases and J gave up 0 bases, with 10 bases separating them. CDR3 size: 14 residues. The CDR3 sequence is CASSESGGSYEQYF. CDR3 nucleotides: TGTGCCAGCAGCGAATCGGGTGGCTCCTACGAGCAGTACTTC. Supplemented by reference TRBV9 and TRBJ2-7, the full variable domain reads DSGVTQTPKHLITATGQRVTLRCSPRSGDLSVYWYQQSLDQGLQFLIQYYNGEERAKGNILERFSAQQFPDLHSELNLSSLELGDSALYFCASSESGGSYEQYFGPGTRLTVT.

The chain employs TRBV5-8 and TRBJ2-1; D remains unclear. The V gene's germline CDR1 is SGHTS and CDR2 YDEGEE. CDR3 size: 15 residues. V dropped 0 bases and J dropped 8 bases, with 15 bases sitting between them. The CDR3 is CASSLGSPSRYEQFF. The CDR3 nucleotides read TGTGCCAGCAGCTTGGGTAGCCCCTCGAGGTATGAGCAGTTCTTC.

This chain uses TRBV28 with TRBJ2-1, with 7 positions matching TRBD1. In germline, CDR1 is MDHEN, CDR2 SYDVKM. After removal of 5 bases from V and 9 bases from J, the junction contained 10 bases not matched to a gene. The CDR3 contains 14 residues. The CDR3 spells CASSIGTDSTEQFF. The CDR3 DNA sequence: TGTGCCAGCAGTATCGGGACAGATTCGACTGAGCAGTTCTTC.

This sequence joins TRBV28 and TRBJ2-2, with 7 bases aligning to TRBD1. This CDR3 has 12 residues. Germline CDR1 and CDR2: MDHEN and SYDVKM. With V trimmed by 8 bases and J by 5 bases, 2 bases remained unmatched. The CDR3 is CASAQGTGELFF. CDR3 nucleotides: TGTGCCAGCGCACAGGGGACCGGGGAGCTGTTTTTT.

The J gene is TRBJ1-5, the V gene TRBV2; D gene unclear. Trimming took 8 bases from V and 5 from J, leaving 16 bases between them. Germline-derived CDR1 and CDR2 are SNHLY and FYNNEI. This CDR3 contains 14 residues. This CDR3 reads CASAGGPLDQPQHF. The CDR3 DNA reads TGTGCCAGCGCCGGAGGACCCCTAGATCAGCCCCAGCATTTT.

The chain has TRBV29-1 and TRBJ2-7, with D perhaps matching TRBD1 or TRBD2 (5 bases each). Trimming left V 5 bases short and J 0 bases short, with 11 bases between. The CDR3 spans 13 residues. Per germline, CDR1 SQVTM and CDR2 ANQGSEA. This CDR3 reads CSVRDGDSYEQYF. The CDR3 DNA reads TGCAGCGTTCGGGACGGAGACTCCTACGAGCAGTACTTC.

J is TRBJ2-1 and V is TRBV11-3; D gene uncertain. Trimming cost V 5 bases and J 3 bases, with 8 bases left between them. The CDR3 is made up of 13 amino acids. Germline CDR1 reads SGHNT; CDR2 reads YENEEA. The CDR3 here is CASSLSYYNEQFF. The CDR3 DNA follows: TGTGCCAGCAGCCTATCCTACTACAATGAGCAGTTCTTC. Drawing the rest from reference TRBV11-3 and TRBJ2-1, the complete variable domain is EAGVVQSPRYKIIEKKQPVAFWCNPISGHNTLYWYLQNLGQGPELLIRYENEEAVDDSQLPKDRFSAERLKGVDSTLKIQPAELGDSAVYLCASSLSYYNEQFFGPGTRLTVL.